Below are 15 T cell receptor beta chains sequenced from a single sample in a study of blood T cells in healthy people across ages. A sample-barcoded 5' primer and a J-beta primer mix were used in a second PCR of roughly 6 to 12 cycles. TCRdb independently ran MiXCR on the 5' RACE reads; one entry per CDR3 protein. The table records around 850,000 distinct CDR3 sequences, around 36% of them present only once. Sample: blood. The receptors were sampled from a man aged 18 to 29 in good health.

The chain uses TRBV5-5 and TRBJ2-7; perhaps TRBD1 as D (5 bases). The CDR3 consists of 12 residues. Germline assignment: CDR1 SGHKS and CDR2 YYEKEE (reference sequence). Trimming took off 4 bases at V and 6 bases at J, with 11 bases between the two ends. Written as DNA, the CDR3 is TGTGCCAGCAGCGCCGCAGGGTCCGAGCAGTACTTC. Its translation is CASSAAGSEQYF.

The gene calls are TRBV7-8 and TRBJ1-3; D not resolved. The CDR3 is made up of 15 amino acids. Trimming left V 5 bases short and J 4 bases short, with 15 bases between. Germline-derived CDR1 and CDR2 are SGHVS and FQNEAQ. This CDR3 is CASSPGAVSGNTIYF. The DNA of the CDR3 is TGTGCCAGCAGCCCCGGCGCAGTCTCAGGAAACACCATATATTTT.

The chain uses TRBV6-5 and TRBJ1-2; 8 nucleotides line up with TRBD1. Trimming cost V 2 bases and J 5 bases; bases outside gene matches: 7. The CDR3 has 15 amino acids. Germline-derived CDR1 and CDR2 are MNHEY and SVGAGI. CDR3 sequence (DNA): TGTGCCAGCAGTTACGGACAGGGAATGGAATATGGCTACACCTTC. Translation: CASSYGQGMEYGYTF.

This clonotype has only a few counts. The chain is built from TRBV4-3 and TRBJ1-1, with D unresolved. Trimming pared 4 bases from V and 1 base from J, leaving 10 bases between. The V gene's germline CDR1 is LGHNA and CDR2 YSLEER. The CDR3 contains 14 residues. As DNA, the CDR3 is TGCGCCAGCAGCCCGTCCTACTCGAACACTGAAGCTTTCTTT. This encodes CASSPSYSNTEAFF.

This clonotype was seen only a few times. This sequence joins TRBV6-5 and TRBJ1-5; possibly TRBD1 for D (5 bases). This CDR3 spans 15 amino acids. Per germline, CDR1 MNHEY and CDR2 SVGAGI. Trimming stripped 5 bases from V and 7 bases from J, with 18 bases between. The CDR3 loop is CASSPPGAEGQPQHF. CDR3 DNA sequence: TGTGCCAGCAGTCCCCCTGGGGCCGAGGGGCAGCCCCAGCATTTT.

This chain connects TRBV15 to TRBJ1-5; D unresolved. Germline-derived CDR1 and CDR2 are LNHNV and YYDKDF (reference sequence). There are 13 residues in the CDR3. V lost 1 base, J lost 5 bases, and 6 bases lay in between. In DNA, the CDR3 is TGTGCCACCAGCAGAGTCAGAGATCAGCCCCAGCATTTT. Translated, it gives CATSRVRDQPQHF.

The genes are TRBV4-2 and TRBJ2-1; 8 nucleotides match TRBD2. This CDR3 is 12 amino acids long. The trim removed 5 bases at V and 9 bases at J, leaving 3 bases unmatched. Looked up from germline, CDR1 is LGHNA and CDR2 is YNFKEQ. The CDR3 loop reads CASSKAGVEQFF. CDR3 coding DNA: TGTGCCAGCAGCAAAGCGGGAGTTGAGCAGTTCTTC.

The gene calls are TRBV20-1 and TRBJ2-3; 9 nucleotides match TRBD1. Germline V gene sequence: CDR1 DFQATT, CDR2 SNEGSKA (reference sequence). CDR3 length: 18 amino acids. V was clipped by 2 bases and J by 5 bases; unmatched bases: 17. The CDR3 spells CSARTGGFGGPIVDTQYF. The CDR3, as DNA: TGCAGTGCTAGAACAGGGGGCTTCGGGGGCCCCATCGTAGATACGCAGTATTTT.

This clonotype was observed many times. The V and J genes are TRBV5-1 and TRBJ2-1, with 12 bases identical to TRBD2. The CDR3 is 17 amino acids. CDR1 and CDR2 from the germline V gene are SGHRS and YFSETQ. V gave up 4 bases and J gave up 3 bases; unmatched junction bases: 8. The CDR3 region is CASSAGTSGGFYNEQFF. The CDR3 bases are TGCGCCAGCAGCGCGGGAACTAGCGGGGGGTTCTACAATGAGCAGTTCTTC.

For this clonotype: This may arise from a read error, as a much more abundant clone is one base away. This chain connects TRBV14 to TRBJ1-2, with 10 bases lining up with TRBD1. CDR1 and CDR2 from the germline V gene are SGHDN and FVKESK. CDR3 length: 13 residues. Trimming cost V 5 bases and J 12 bases; bases outside gene matches: 9. The CDR3, as DNA: TGTGCCAGCAGCTCGGACAGGGGGGCGAGGCACACCTTC. Its protein is CASSSDRGARHTF.

The V call is TRBV2, the J call TRBJ2-2; D is undetermined. The CDR3 spans 13 residues. The germline CDR1 and CDR2 sequences are SNHLY and FYNNEI. With 6 bases removed from V and 4 bases from J, the gap between germline ends came to 9 bases. This CDR3 reads CASRVTFTGELFF. CDR3 bases: TGTGCCAGCAGGGTGACCTTCACCGGGGAGCTGTTTTTT.

This clonotype was seen a handful of times. V and J are TRBV6-2 or TRBV6-3 and TRBJ2-7; no clear D gene. The germline V gene encodes CDR1 MNHEY and CDR2 SVGEGT. The CDR3 has 12 amino acids. V was cut by 6 bases and J by 0 bases, with 6 bases left in between. DNA for the CDR3: TGTGCCAGCAGGGTCTCCTCCTACGAGCAGTACTTC. This encodes CASRVSSYEQYF.

The DNA for the CDR3 is TGTGCCAGCAGCCCCCGGGAGGGACCAGCGCTAGGTGATGGCTACACCTTC. This codes for CASSPREGPALGDGYTF. The V and J genes are TRBV4-2 and TRBJ1-2; D may be TRBD1 (5 bases). The CDR3 spans 17 residues. Germline loops: CDR1 LGHNA, CDR2 YNFKEQ. The V gene lost 4 bases and the J gene lost 6 bases, with 24 bases spanning the gap.

Details on this clonotype: This could be a read error, since a much larger clone is one nucleotide away. The chain carries TRBV29-1 and TRBJ2-3, with D perhaps given as TRBD1 or TRBD2 (5 bases each). The CDR3 runs 13 residues. The germline gives CDR1 SQVTM, CDR2 ANQGSEA. V was cut by 3 bases and J by 2 bases, with 9 bases left in between. The CDR3 bases are TGCAGCGTTGAGGGGGTGAACACAGATACGCAGTATTTT. Its translation: CSVEGVNTDTQYF.

The chain recombines TRBV27 with TRBJ2-7, with a possible D match to TRBD1 (5 bases). CDR1 and CDR2 (germline): MNHEY, SMNVEV (reference sequence). The CDR3 is 12 amino acids. Trimming took off 6 bases at V and 5 bases at J, with 11 bases between the two ends. The CDR3 DNA reads as TGTGCCAGCAGGACAGCGATTGACGAGCAGTACTTC. As protein: CASRTAIDEQYF.